This T cell receptor beta chain was observed in a study of cytomegalovirus exposure and HLA in healthy donors. Study observations and caveats: Productive status was seen about 90% or about 30% of the time for most TCR beta V segments in an earlier analysis. Later analysis indicated greater clonal expansion among HLA-associated TCR beta chains than among equally common other chains. A later analysis reportedly found fewer N-insertions in an Asian-associated ancestry cluster than the roughly 700-donor mean. In a later analysis, most CMV-associated TCR beta chains appeared HLA-restricted.

The PCR was carried out with 60 Vbeta primers and 13 Jbeta primers. The assay was immunoSEQ multiplex PCR, and TCRdb's table has in-frame clones only and misses some. The profile shows tens of thousands of clones, approximately 78% of them singletons. CDR3 length: 15 residues. V lost 3 bases to trimming and J lost 6 bases; unmatched junction nucleotides: 4. Looked up from germline, CDR1 is MNHEY and CDR2 is SMNVEV (reference sequence). On this clone: What it binds is unknown.

V and J are TRBV27 and TRBJ2-2, with 10 bases that match TRBD2. This receptor was obtained from a woman aged 40-49 years in good health and CMV-seropositive. Material: PBMCs. This chain's CDR3 is CASSLASGSSGELFF. The DNA of the CDR3 is TGTGCCAGCAGTTTGGCTAGCGGGAGCTCCGGGGAGCTGTTTTTT.